One TCR beta chain is described in this entry. They ran version v3.0 of the immunoSEQ assay at survey level. Per-sample targets for sequencing were roughly 35,000-50,000 T-cell genomes. Measured with immunoSEQ multiplex PCR; TCRdb has only the in-frame clones, and not every one. The sample has approximately 12,000 clones, 60% to 85% seen once. This specimen comes from a study of long-term antiretroviral therapy in people with HIV. Study information: By about a decade, the earliest samples predate the 2015 immediate-ART recommendation.

CDR3 length equals 16 residues. CDR1 SGHTA and CDR2 FQGNSA come from the germline V gene. V lost 5 bases and J lost 3; bases outside the gene matches: 4. The chain has TRBV7-2 and TRBJ2-3; 14 bases map to TRBD2. The sample here was unsorted PBMCs, taken 0.8 years before starting antiretroviral therapy. This TCR was recovered from a woman aged 35 to 49 with HIV. The CDR3 loop reads CASSTGLAGVTDTQYF. The CDR3 coding sequence is TGTGCCAGCAGCACGGGACTAGCGGGAGTTACAGATACGCAGTATTTT.